These 19 T cell receptor beta chains originate from one sample sequenced in a study of T cell responses to AZD1222 COVID-19 vaccine. Sequenced by immunoSEQ multiplex PCR; TCRdb stores in-frame clones only, minus some. The sample yields under 95,000 clones, 87% seen once. The starting material was peripheral blood, obtained 28 days after the second AZD1222 dose. The receptors stem from an adult who received the AZD1222 COVID-19 vaccine.

CDR3 DNA: TGTGCCAGCAAGGGTCAGGGGAAGACTGAAGCTTTCTTT. It yields the protein CASKGQGKTEAFF. The rearrangement links TRBV7-2 to TRBJ1-1; TRBD1 is a possible D gene (6 bases). From germline, CDR1 is SGHTA and CDR2 FQGNSA. The CDR3 contains 13 residues. Trimming removed 7 bases from V and 5 bases from J, with 14 bases in between.

V and J are TRBV25-1 and TRBJ2-3, with TRBD2 matching 8 bases. Looked up from germline, CDR1 is MGHDK and CDR2 is SYGVNS. The J segment lost 2 bases and the V segment lost 2 bases, leaving 6 bases of the junction unmatched. The length of the CDR3 is 16 residues. In DNA form, the CDR3 reads TGTGCCAGCAGTGAAGGACTAGCATGGGCCACAGATACGCAGTATTTT. Protein product: CASSEGLAWATDTQYF. Full variable domain (rest looked up from reference TRBV25-1 and TRBJ2-3): EADIYQTPRYLVIGTGKKITLECSQTMGHDKMYWYQQDPGMELHLIHYSYGVNSTEKGDLSSESTVSRIRTEHFPLTLESARPSHTSQYLCASSEGLAWATDTQYFGPGTRLTVL.

This clone showed up just a few times. The chain employs TRBV7-9 and TRBJ1-5; no definite D call. The CDR3 extends over 12 amino acids. CDR1 is SEHNR and CDR2 is FQNEAQ in the germline V gene (reference sequence). Trimming left V 5 bases short and J 9 bases short, with 11 bases between. The CDR3 loop is CASSRDLGPQHF. The CDR3, as DNA: TGTGCCAGCAGCAGAGACTTGGGGCCCCAGCATTTT.

This clone was observed once. The rearrangement joins TRBV15 to TRBJ2-5, with D tentatively TRBD2 (6 bases). The germline V gene encodes CDR1 LNHNV and CDR2 YYDKDF (reference sequence). This CDR3 spans 15 amino acids. The V end lost 2 bases, the J end lost 2 bases, and 12 bases lay between the germline ends. Here the CDR3 DNA reads TGTGCCACCAGCAGAAACCCGGGACTGCAAGAGACCCAGTACTTC. It codes for CATSRNPGLQETQYF.

V gene TRBV6-4 combines with J gene TRBJ2-7; the match to TRBD2 covers 8 bases. Germline CDR1 MRHNA, CDR2 SNTAGT. This CDR3 is built from 16 residues. The J segment lost 4 bases and the V segment lost 6 bases, leaving 14 bases of the junction unmatched. CDR3 bases: TGTGCCAGCAGCCCAGCACCGGGACTAGTTGGGTACGAGCAGTACTTC. Amino acid sequence: CASSPAPGLVGYEQYF.

The V and J genes are TRBV5-4 and TRBJ2-2; D perhaps matches TRBD2 (6 bases). Trimming stripped 4 bases from V and 3 bases from J, with 13 bases between. Germline CDR1 is SGHNT and CDR2 is YYREEE (reference sequence). This CDR3 is built from 15 residues. CDR3 protein: CASSPPGSYTGELFF. CDR3 in DNA: TGTGCCAGCAGCCCCCCCGGGAGTTACACCGGGGAGCTGTTTTTT.

V is TRBV6-5 and J is TRBJ2-7; 8 nucleotides align to TRBD1. Germline V gives CDR1 MNHEY, CDR2 SVGAGI. The CDR3 has 13 amino acids. The junction had 8 bases not matched to a gene; V was cut back by 7 bases and J by 6 bases. The CDR3 DNA reads as TGTGCCAGCAAGGACAGGGAAGCTGGCGAGCAGTACTTC. It is translated as CASKDREAGEQYF.

The CDR3 DNA reads as TGTGCCACCACGTGGGGGGACTACGAGCAGTACTTC. Protein product: CATTWGDYEQYF. J is TRBJ2-7 and V is TRBV6-5; TRBD2 is a possible D gene (6 bases). V lost 10 bases, J lost 3 bases, and 13 bases lay in between. The germline V gene encodes CDR1 MNHEY and CDR2 SVGAGI. The CDR3 loop spans 12 amino acids.

This clone was observed once. The chain uses TRBV6-5 and TRBJ2-3; 10 bases agree with TRBD1. The V and J ends lost 6 bases and 5 bases, in that order; junction bases with no gene match: 5. Germline values: CDR1 MNHEY, CDR2 SVGAGI. This CDR3 contains 14 residues. The CDR3: CASSDRGRGDTQYF. The CDR3 nucleotides read TGTGCCAGCAGCGACAGGGGGCGTGGAGATACGCAGTATTTT.

This clone was detected only a few times. The rearrangement links TRBV12-3 or TRBV12-4 to TRBJ1-5, with D perhaps matching TRBD1 (5 bases). The CDR3 runs 12 residues. The V and J ends lost 3 bases and 7 bases respectively, with 7 bases between them. The CDR3 sequence: CASSFGGQPQHF. DNA of the CDR3: TGTGCCAGCAGTTTTGGGGGGCAGCCCCAGCATTTT.

The rearrangement joins TRBV27 to TRBJ1-4; D call uncertain. CDR3 size: 14 residues. The germline CDR1 and CDR2 sequences are MNHEY and SMNVEV (reference sequence). Between the trimmed V and J ends, which lost 3 bases and 3 bases, there was a span of 8 bases. CDR3 sequence: CASSFGSPNEKLFF. The CDR3 DNA is TGTGCCAGCAGTTTTGGCAGCCCTAATGAAAAACTGTTTTTT. The full variable domain, its missing parts supplied by reference TRBV27 and TRBJ1-4, is EAQVTQNPRYLITVTGKKLTVTCSQNMNHEYMSWYRQDPGLGLRQIYYSMNVEVTDKGDVPEGYKVSRKEKRNFPLILESPSPNQTSLYFCASSFGSPNEKLFFGSGTQLSVL.

This clone is a singleton in its sample. This sequence joins TRBV5-6 and TRBJ1-5; no definite D call. The CDR3 extends over 14 amino acids. Trimming removed 2 bases from V and 3 bases from J, with 9 bases in between. Germline V lookup: CDR1 SGHDT, CDR2 YYEEEE. For the CDR3, the DNA is TGTGCCAGCAGCTTCCGAGGCAACAATCAGCCCCAGCATTTT. Translation gives CASSFRGNNQPQHF.

This clone was recorded only once. Here the CDR3 DNA reads TGTGCCAGCAGTGAGACTCCCCACAGACAGGTCCAGCACTACGAGCAGTACTTC. As protein: CASSETPHRQVQHYEQYF. The chain joins TRBV25-1 to TRBJ2-7; tentatively, D is TRBD1 (6 bases). CDR1 MGHDK and CDR2 SYGVNS come from the germline V gene. There are 18 residues in the CDR3. V was clipped by 3 bases and J by 3 bases, with 24 bases between them.

About this clone itself: The junction does not match germline at one end; this may be a read error. CDR3 loop: CGVGARRNTEAFF. The CDR3 DNA reads TGCGGGGTTGGTGCACGGCGAAACACTGAAGCTTTCTTT. This chain links TRBV19 with TRBJ1-1; D is ambiguous. Germline assignment: CDR1 LNHDA and CDR2 SQIVND (reference sequence). The CDR3 extends over 13 amino acids.

V is TRBV24-1 and J is TRBJ1-5; 8 nucleotides align to TRBD1. J gave up 7 bases and V 8 bases, and 6 bases lay outside the gene matches. There are 13 residues in the CDR3. Per the germline V gene, CDR1 is KGHDR and CDR2 is SFDVKD. In nucleotides, the CDR3 is TGTGCCACCATAAACAGGGGGAGCCAGCCCCAGCATTTT. This sequence encodes CATINRGSQPQHF.

J is TRBJ2-3 and V is TRBV27; 10 bases map to TRBD1. Germline CDR1 reads MNHEY; CDR2 reads SMNVEV (reference sequence). Trimming took 7 bases from V and 4 from J; bases not matched to a gene: 5. CDR3 size: 14 residues. CDR3 in DNA: TGTGCCAGCATAGGGACAGGGGCCCCAGATACGCAGTATTTT. It is translated as CASIGTGAPDTQYF.

The gene calls are TRBV30 and TRBJ2-2; D uncertain. CDR3 length: 15 amino acids. The V end was cut by 2 bases, the J end by 2 bases, with 12 bases between. In germline, CDR1 is GTSNPN, CDR2 SVGIG (reference sequence). The CDR3 here is CAWSNIVPNTGELFF. CDR3 DNA: TGTGCCTGGAGTAATATAGTCCCAAACACCGGGGAGCTGTTTTTT. Variable domain in full (rest from reference TRBV30 and TRBJ2-2): SQTIHQWPATLVQPVGSPLSLECTVEGTSNPNLYWYRQAAGRGLQLLFYSVGIGQISSEVPQNLSASRPQDRQFILSSKKLLLSDSGFYLCAWSNIVPNTGELFFGEGSRLTVL.

This rearrangement joins TRBV5-8 to TRBJ1-5; unclear D gene. CDR1 SGHTS and CDR2 YDEGEE come from the germline V gene. The CDR3 has 15 amino acids. V lost 0 bases, J lost 9 bases, and 16 bases lay in between. Here the CDR3 DNA reads TGTGCCAGCAGCTTGGAACGGGGTTCGGATCGGCCCCAGCATTTT. Translation: CASSLERGSDRPQHF.

This clone appeared once. The chain recombines TRBV18 with TRBJ1-4, with a tentative D call TRBD1 (6 bases). CDR1 and CDR2 from the germline V gene are KGHSH and LQKENI. This CDR3 is built from 15 residues. V was pared by 5 bases and J by 6 bases, with 16 bases between. Here the CDR3 reads CASSFSAGTYEKLFF. The DNA for the CDR3 is TGTGCCAGCTCATTCTCGGCAGGGACATATGAAAAACTGTTTTTT.